The present entry profiles one TCR beta chain with its context. The target antigen is unknown. The unexposed donors gave CD4+ T cells in about 2010-2019, prior to COVID-19. After nine to ten days of culture, CD4+ T cells were isolated. Cultures held 1.5 million to 2.5 million PBMCs per well with about 10 IU/ml IL-2. This specimen comes from a study of CD4 T cells in relation to SARS-CoV-2 and coronaviruses. Study context: TCR beta CDR3s were sequenced after approximately ten-day antigen culture of PBMCs. Study conclusions and caveats: Monoreactive clones expanded significantly more to SARS-CoV-2 than crossreactive clones did. Samples before the pandemic and after infection were not matched within any donor.

The method was immunoSEQ multiplex PCR; TCRdb's version includes in-frame clones alone and lacks a portion of them. The data contain about 16,000 clones, nearly 85% of them singletons. The sample comprised CD4+ T cells from PBMCs, cultured in vitro. This receptor was taken from a human donor in good health.

The CDR3 reads CASRLLSGANVLTF. The CDR3 nucleotides are TGTGCCAGCAGACTCCTCTCTGGGGCCAACGTCCTGACTTTC. This chain links TRBV3-1 (or the pseudogene TRBV3-2) with TRBJ2-6; D ambiguous. Germline V CDR1 and CDR2: LGHDT, YNNKEL (reference sequence). Trimming removed 6 bases from V and 0 bases from J, with 6 bases in between. The CDR3 spans 14 residues.